This TCR beta chain is drawn from a study of Graves' ophthalmopathy and Graves' hyperthyroidism. TCR beta CDR3 amplification used RNA transcripts. Second-round multiplex PCR followed a first-round RT-PCR using HTBI primers. TCRdb independently ran MiXCR on the multiplex PCR reads; one entry per CDR3 protein. There are hundreds of thousands of distinct CDR3 sequences in the sample; over 20% occur only once, and roughly 6.9% lies in the top ten. At least ten counts were recorded for this clonotype. V lost 4 bases to trimming and J lost 3 bases, with 12 bases between them. The CDR3 length is 14 residues.

Source material: peripheral blood. V usage is TRBV12-3 or TRBV12-4 and J usage is TRBJ1-1; no clear D gene. This sequence originates from a woman aged 18-30 years with stable Graves' hyperthyroidism. Some clones in this sample may be carry-over from other donors' samples. CDR3 sequence: CASSSPTGHTEAFF. The CDR3 nucleotides are TGTGCCAGCAGTTCTCCGACGGGCCACACTGAAGCTTTCTTT.